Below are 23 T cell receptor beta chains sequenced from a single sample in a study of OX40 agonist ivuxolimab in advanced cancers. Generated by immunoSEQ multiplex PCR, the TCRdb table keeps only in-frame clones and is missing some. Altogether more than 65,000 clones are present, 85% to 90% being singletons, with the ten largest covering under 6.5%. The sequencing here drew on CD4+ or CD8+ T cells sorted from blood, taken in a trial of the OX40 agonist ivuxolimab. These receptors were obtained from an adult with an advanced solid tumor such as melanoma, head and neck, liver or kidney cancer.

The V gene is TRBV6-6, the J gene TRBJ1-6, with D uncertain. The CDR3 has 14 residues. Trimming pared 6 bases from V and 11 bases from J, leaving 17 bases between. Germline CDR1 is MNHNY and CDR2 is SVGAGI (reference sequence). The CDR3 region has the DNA TGTGCCAGCAGAGGCGGCCTAGACCGTCCACCCCTCCACTTT. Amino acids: CASRGGLDRPPLHF.

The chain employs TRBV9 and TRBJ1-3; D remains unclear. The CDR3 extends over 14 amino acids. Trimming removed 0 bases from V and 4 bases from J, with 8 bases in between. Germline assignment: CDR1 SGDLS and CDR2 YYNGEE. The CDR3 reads CASSVDRAGNTIYF. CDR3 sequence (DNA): TGTGCCAGCAGCGTAGATCGAGCCGGAAACACCATATATTTT.

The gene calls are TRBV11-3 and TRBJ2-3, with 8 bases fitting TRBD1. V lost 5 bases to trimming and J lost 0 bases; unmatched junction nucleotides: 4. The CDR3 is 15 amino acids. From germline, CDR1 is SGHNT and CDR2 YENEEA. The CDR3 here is CASSRRQGSTDTQYF. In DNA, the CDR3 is TGTGCCAGCAGCCGTCGACAGGGGAGCACAGATACGCAGTATTTT.

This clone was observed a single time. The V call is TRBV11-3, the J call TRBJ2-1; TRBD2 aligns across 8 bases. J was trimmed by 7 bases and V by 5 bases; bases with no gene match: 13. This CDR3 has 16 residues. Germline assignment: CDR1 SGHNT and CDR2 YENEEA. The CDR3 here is CASSTRSGLALNEQFF. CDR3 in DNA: TGTGCCAGCAGCACAAGATCCGGACTAGCATTGAATGAGCAGTTCTTC.

CDR3 nucleotides: TGTGCCAGCAGCTTAGAAGAGGGGAGATCCTACGAGCAGTACTTC. This gives the protein CASSLEEGRSYEQYF. The genes are TRBV7-9 and TRBJ2-7; D is perhaps TRBD1 or TRBD2 (5 bases each). The CDR3 sequence is 15 residues long. Germline V gives CDR1 SEHNR, CDR2 FQNEAQ (reference sequence). V was trimmed by 1 base and J by 1 base, leaving 11 bases between them.

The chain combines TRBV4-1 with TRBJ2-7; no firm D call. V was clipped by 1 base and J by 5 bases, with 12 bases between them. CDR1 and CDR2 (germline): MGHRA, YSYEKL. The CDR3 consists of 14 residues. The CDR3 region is CASSQVAAANEQYF. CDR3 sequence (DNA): TGCGCCAGCAGCCAAGTGGCGGCCGCTAACGAGCAGTACTTC.

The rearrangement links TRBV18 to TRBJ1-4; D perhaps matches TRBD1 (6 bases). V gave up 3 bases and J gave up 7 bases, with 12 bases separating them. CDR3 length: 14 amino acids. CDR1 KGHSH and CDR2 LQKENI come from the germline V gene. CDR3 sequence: CASSPVQGSEKLFF. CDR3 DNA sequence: TGTGCCAGCTCACCGGTACAGGGAAGTGAAAAACTGTTTTTT.

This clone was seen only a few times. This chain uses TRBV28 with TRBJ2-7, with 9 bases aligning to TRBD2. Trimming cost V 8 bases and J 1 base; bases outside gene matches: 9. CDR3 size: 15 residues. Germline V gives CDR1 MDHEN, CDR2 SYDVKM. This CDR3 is CASRSPRGGSYEQYF. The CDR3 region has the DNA TGTGCCAGCCGAAGTCCGCGGGGGGGATCCTACGAGCAGTACTTC.

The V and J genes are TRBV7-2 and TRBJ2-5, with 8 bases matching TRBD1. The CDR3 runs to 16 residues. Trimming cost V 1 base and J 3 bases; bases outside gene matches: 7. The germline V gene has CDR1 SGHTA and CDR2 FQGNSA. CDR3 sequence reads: CASSLGDRGREETQYF. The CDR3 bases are TGTGCCAGCAGCTTAGGCGACAGGGGAAGGGAAGAGACCCAGTACTTC.

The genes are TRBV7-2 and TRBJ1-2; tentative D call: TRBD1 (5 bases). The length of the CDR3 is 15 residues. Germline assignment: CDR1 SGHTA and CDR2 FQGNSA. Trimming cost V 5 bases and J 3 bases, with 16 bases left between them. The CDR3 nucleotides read TGTGCCAGCAGCGGTCCGGGACGGCAGCACTATGGCTACACCTTC. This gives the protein CASSGPGRQHYGYTF.

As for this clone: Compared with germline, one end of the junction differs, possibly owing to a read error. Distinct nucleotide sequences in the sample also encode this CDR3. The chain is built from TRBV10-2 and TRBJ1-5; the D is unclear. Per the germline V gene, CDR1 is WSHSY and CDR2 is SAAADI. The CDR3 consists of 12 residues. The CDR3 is CASRDVNQPQHF. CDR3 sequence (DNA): TGCGCCAGCAGGGACGTCAATCAGCCCCAGCACTTT.

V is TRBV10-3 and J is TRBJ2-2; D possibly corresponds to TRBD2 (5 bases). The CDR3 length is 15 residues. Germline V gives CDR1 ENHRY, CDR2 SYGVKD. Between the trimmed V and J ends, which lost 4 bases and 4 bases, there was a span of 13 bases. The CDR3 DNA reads TGTGCCATCAGTGGCGGCGGGTCGGGCACCGGGGAGCTGTTTTTT. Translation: CAISGGGSGTGELFF.

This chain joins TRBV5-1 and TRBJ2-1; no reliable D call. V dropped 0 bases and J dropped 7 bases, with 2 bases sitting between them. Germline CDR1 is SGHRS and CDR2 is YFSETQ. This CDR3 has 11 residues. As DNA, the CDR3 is TGCGCCAGCAGCTTGGGTAATGAGCAGTTCTTC. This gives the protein CASSLGNEQFF.

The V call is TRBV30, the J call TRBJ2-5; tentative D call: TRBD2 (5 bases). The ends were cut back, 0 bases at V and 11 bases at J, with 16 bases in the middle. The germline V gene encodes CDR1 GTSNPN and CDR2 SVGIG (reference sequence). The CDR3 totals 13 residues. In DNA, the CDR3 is TGTGCCTGGAGTGTATCTCCTACTGGGGAGCAGTACTTC. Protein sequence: CAWSVSPTGEQYF.

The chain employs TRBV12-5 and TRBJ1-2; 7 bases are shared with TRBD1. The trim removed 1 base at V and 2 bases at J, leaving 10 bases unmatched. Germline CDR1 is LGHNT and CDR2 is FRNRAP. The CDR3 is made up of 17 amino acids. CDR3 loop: CASGLDRGQTSNYGYTF. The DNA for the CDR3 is TGTGCTAGTGGTTTGGACAGGGGACAAACCTCGAACTATGGCTACACCTTC.

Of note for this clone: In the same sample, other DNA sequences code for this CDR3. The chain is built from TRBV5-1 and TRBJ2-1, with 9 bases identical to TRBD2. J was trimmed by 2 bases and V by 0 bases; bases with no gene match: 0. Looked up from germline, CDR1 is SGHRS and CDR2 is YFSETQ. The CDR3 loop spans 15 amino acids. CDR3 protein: CASSLASGAYNEQFF. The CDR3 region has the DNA TGCGCCAGCAGCTTGGCTAGCGGGGCCTACAATGAGCAGTTCTTC.

The CDR3 reads CASSPSGGGGKNIQYF. CDR3 nucleotides: TGTGCCAGCAGCCCCAGTGGTGGGGGGGGTAAAAACATTCAGTACTTC. The chain employs TRBV7-2 and TRBJ2-4; TRBD2 agrees at 7 bases. V lost 5 bases and J lost 4; bases outside the gene matches: 11. The CDR3 covers 16 residues. Looked up from germline, CDR1 is SGHTA and CDR2 is FQGNSA.

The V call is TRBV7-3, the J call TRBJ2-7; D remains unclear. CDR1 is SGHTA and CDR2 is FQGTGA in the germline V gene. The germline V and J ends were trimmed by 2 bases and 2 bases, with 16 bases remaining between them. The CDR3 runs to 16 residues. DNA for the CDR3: TGTGCCAGCAGCTTAGAACACCCCGCCAGAGCCTACGAGCAGTACTTC. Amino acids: CASSLEHPARAYEQYF.

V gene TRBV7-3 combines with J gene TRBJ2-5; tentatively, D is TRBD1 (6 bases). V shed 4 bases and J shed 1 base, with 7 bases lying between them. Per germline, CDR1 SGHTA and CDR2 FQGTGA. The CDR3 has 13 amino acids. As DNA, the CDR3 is TGTGCCAGCAGCTCGACAGGCCAAGAGACCCAGTACTTC. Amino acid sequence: CASSSTGQETQYF.

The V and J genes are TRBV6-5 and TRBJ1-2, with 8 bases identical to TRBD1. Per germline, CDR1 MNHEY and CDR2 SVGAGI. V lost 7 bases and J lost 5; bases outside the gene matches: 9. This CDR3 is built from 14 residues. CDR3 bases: TGTGCCAGCACTCAAATAGGACAGGGATATGGCTACACCTTC. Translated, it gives CASTQIGQGYGYTF.

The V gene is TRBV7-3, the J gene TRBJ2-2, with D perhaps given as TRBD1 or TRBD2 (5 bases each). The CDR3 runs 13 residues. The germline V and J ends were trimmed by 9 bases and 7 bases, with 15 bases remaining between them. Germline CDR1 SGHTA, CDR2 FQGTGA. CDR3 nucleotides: TGTGCCAGTAGAGGGGCCAGCCACGGGGAGCTGTTTTTT. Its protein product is CASRGASHGELFF. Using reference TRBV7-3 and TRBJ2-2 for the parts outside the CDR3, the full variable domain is GAGVSQTPSNKVTEKGKYVELRCDPISGHTALYWYRQSLGQGPEFLIYFQGTGAADDSGLPNDRFFAVRPEGSVSTLKIQRTERGDSAVYLCASRGASHGELFFGEGSRLTVL.

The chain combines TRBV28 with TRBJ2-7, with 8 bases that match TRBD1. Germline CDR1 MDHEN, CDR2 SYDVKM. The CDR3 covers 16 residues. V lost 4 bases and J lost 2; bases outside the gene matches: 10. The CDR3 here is CASSSAGGRIPYEQYF. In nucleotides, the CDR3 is TGTGCCAGCAGTTCCGCAGGGGGCCGTATTCCCTACGAGCAGTACTTC.

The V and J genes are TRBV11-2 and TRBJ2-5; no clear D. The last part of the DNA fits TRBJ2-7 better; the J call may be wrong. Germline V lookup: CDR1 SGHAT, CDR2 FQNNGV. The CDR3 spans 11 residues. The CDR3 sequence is CASSSFYEQYF. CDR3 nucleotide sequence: TGTGCCAGCAGCTCGTTTTACGAGCAGTACTTC.